One sample yielded the 21 T cell receptor beta chains listed below, sequenced in a study of T cell responses to AZD1222 COVID-19 vaccine. Produced via immunoSEQ multiplex PCR; TCRdb's table is partial and in-frame only. This table has 80,000 to 100,000 clones, approximately 85% appearing once. The specimen was peripheral blood, collected 28 days after the second AZD1222 dose. These receptors originate from an adult who received the AZD1222 COVID-19 vaccine.

The chain has TRBV7-2 and TRBJ1-1; D might be TRBD1 (6 bases). The CDR3 length is 14 residues. V was clipped by 2 bases and J by 5 bases, with 12 bases between them. CDR1 and CDR2 from the germline V gene are SGHTA and FQGNSA. The CDR3 DNA reads TGTGCCAGCAGCTTAAGCGGGGGGCTAACTGAAGCTTTCTTT. It specifies CASSLSGGLTEAFF. The full variable domain, completed using reference TRBV7-2 and TRBJ1-1, is GAGVSQSPSNKVTEKGKDVELRCDPISGHTALYWYRQSLGQGLEFLIYFQGNSAPDKSGLPSDRFSAERTGGSVSTLTIQRTQQEDSAVYLCASSLSGGLTEAFFGQGTRLTVV.

The chain recombines TRBV19 with TRBJ1-2, with unresolved D. The length of the CDR3 is 13 residues. V was trimmed by 7 bases and J by 2 bases, leaving 11 bases between them. Looked up from germline, CDR1 is LNHDA and CDR2 is SQIVND (reference sequence). This CDR3 is CASNKGLNYGYTF. Here the CDR3 DNA reads TGTGCCAGTAATAAGGGTCTGAACTATGGCTACACCTTC. Together with reference TRBV19 and TRBJ1-2, the CDR3 gives the full variable domain: DGGITQSPKYLFRKEGQNVTLSCEQNLNHDAMYWYRQDPGQGLRLIYYSQIVNDFQKGDIAEGYSVSREKKESFPLTVTSAQKNPTAFYLCASNKGLNYGYTFGSGTRLTVV.

V gene TRBV9 combines with J gene TRBJ1-3; D gene uncertain. The germline V and J ends were trimmed by 7 bases and 0 bases, with 8 bases remaining between them. The CDR3 runs 13 residues. From germline, CDR1 is SGDLS and CDR2 YYNGEE. For the CDR3, the DNA is TGTGCCAGCGAACGAGGCTCTGGAAACACCATATATTTT. It is translated as CASERGSGNTIYF. The full variable domain, rest sourced from reference TRBV9 and TRBJ1-3, is DSGVTQTPKHLITATGQRVTLRCSPRSGDLSVYWYQQSLDQGLQFLIQYYNGEERAKGNILERFSAQQFPDLHSELNLSSLELGDSALYFCASERGSGNTIYFGEGSWLTVV.

The J gene is TRBJ1-1, the V gene TRBV28; a weak D match, TRBD1 (5 bases). Between the trimmed V and J ends, which lost 8 bases and 2 bases, there was a span of 15 bases. The CDR3 loop spans 14 amino acids. CDR1 MDHEN and CDR2 SYDVKM come from the germline V gene. The CDR3 loop is CASVDRGGNTEAFF. CDR3 nucleotides: TGTGCCAGCGTGGACCGGGGGGGAAACACTGAAGCTTTCTTT.

The CDR3 reads CASSLDRDRGMGGYTF. CDR3 coding DNA: TGTGCCAGCAGCTTAGACCGGGACAGGGGAATGGGAGGCTACACCTTC. The V call is TRBV11-2, the J call TRBJ1-2; 10 nucleotides align to TRBD1. The ends lost 0 bases at V and 8 bases at J; junction bases unmatched: 9. This CDR3 has 16 residues. Germline CDR1 reads SGHAT; CDR2 reads FQNNGV.

This clone is a singleton in its sample. CDR3 bases: TGTGCCAGCAGCTTACCGGGGGCCCCTGGAAACACCATATATTTT. The encoded protein is CASSLPGAPGNTIYF. The chain recombines TRBV7-9 with TRBJ1-3; D may be TRBD1 (6 bases). The germline V gene encodes CDR1 SEHNR and CDR2 FQNEAQ (reference sequence). The V end lost 2 bases, the J end lost 2 bases, and 10 bases lay between the germline ends. The CDR3 totals 15 residues.

This clone was seen just once. This chain uses TRBV19 with TRBJ1-5; TRBD1 is a possible D gene (5 bases). Germline V gene sequence: CDR1 LNHDA, CDR2 SQIVND (reference sequence). CDR3 size: 14 residues. With 5 bases removed from V and 0 bases from J, the gap between germline ends came to 8 bases. In DNA form, the CDR3 reads TGTGCCAGTAGTGCCGGGGGTAGCAATCAGCCCCAGCATTTT. Protein sequence: CASSAGGSNQPQHF.

The gene calls are TRBV28 and TRBJ1-2; D possibly corresponds to TRBD1 (5 bases). From germline, CDR1 is MDHEN and CDR2 SYDVKM. The CDR3 is made up of 12 amino acids. The V end was cut by 4 bases, the J end by 4 bases, with 7 bases between. The CDR3, as DNA: TGTGCCAGCAGTTCCCAGGGCTATGGCTACACCTTC. As protein: CASSSQGYGYTF.

V is TRBV27 and J is TRBJ2-1; TRBD2 matches at 14 bases. V shed 6 bases, J shed 0 bases, and the junction held 10 bases outside the gene matches. In germline, CDR1 is MNHEY, CDR2 SMNVEV (reference sequence). This CDR3 has 19 residues. In nucleotides, the CDR3 is TGTGCCAGCAGCCCTGGACTAGCGGGGGGCCTGAGCTCCTACAATGAGCAGTTCTTC. Amino acids: CASSPGLAGGLSSYNEQFF.

This clone occurred many times. The J gene is TRBJ2-1, the V gene TRBV11-2; a possible D gene is TRBD1 (6 bases). Trimming removed 5 bases from V and 8 bases from J, with 10 bases in between. In germline, CDR1 is SGHAT, CDR2 FQNNGV. This CDR3 spans 12 amino acids. CDR3 in amino acids: CASSHYRDEQFF. CDR3 bases: TGTGCCAGCAGCCACTACAGGGATGAGCAGTTCTTC.

The genes are TRBV11-3 and TRBJ2-1; D unclear. This CDR3 comprises 12 residues. Germline CDR1 and CDR2: SGHNT and YENEEA. Trimming cost V 0 bases and J 12 bases, with 9 bases left between them. CDR3 coding DNA: TGTGCCAGCAGCTTAGAAACTGGCTTGCAGTTCTTC. Translation: CASSLETGLQFF.

A few counts support this clone. The chain is built from TRBV10-2 and TRBJ2-1; D is ambiguous. The CDR3 spans 13 residues. V dropped 7 bases and J dropped 5 bases, with 12 bases sitting between them. From germline, CDR1 is WSHSY and CDR2 SAAADI. As DNA, the CDR3 is TGCGCCAGCACGTCAAGGCCGGACAATGAGCAGTTCTTC. As protein: CASTSRPDNEQFF.

The chain uses TRBV6-1 and TRBJ1-1; tentative D call: TRBD1 (5 bases). Germline V CDR1 and CDR2: MNHNS, SASEGT. The CDR3 is 12 amino acids. The germline V and J ends were trimmed by 2 bases and 10 bases, with 11 bases remaining between them. The CDR3, as DNA: TGTGCCAGCAGTGAAATTGTCGGGGCAGCTTTCTTT. This sequence encodes CASSEIVGAAFF.

J is TRBJ2-6 and V is TRBV27, with 8 nucleotides matching TRBD1. After removal of 6 bases from V and 0 bases from J, the junction contained 10 bases not matched to a gene. In germline, CDR1 is MNHEY, CDR2 SMNVEV (reference sequence). The CDR3 runs to 18 residues. The CDR3 spells CASSKWTGSLSGANVLTF. CDR3 in DNA: TGTGCCAGCAGCAAATGGACAGGGTCGCTCTCTGGGGCCAACGTCCTGACTTTC.

This clone was seen a single time. V usage is TRBV5-1 and J usage is TRBJ1-2; perhaps TRBD1 as D (6 bases). Germline CDR1 is SGHRS and CDR2 is YFSETQ. V was trimmed by 4 bases and J by 8 bases, leaving 18 bases between them. CDR3 length: 14 residues. In DNA, the CDR3 is TGCGCCAGCAGCCTAAGGACAGAAGGAGGCGGCTACACCTTC. This gives the protein CASSLRTEGGGYTF. Supplemented by reference TRBV5-1 and TRBJ1-2, the full variable domain reads KAGVTQTPRYLIKTRGQQVTLSCSPISGHRSVSWYQQTPGQGLQFLFEYFSETQRNKGNFPGRFSGRQFSNSRSEMNVSTLELGDSALYLCASSLRTEGGGYTFGSGTRLTVV.

The gene calls are TRBV5-1 and TRBJ1-4; D call uncertain. CDR3 length equals 15 residues. The germline V and J ends were trimmed by 1 base and 1 base, with 8 bases remaining between them. The germline V gene encodes CDR1 SGHRS and CDR2 YFSETQ. The CDR3 region has the DNA TGCGCCAGCAGCTTGAACGGTGAAACTAATGAAAAACTGTTTTTT. Translation: CASSLNGETNEKLFF.

The gene calls are TRBV6-2 or TRBV6-3 and TRBJ2-3; D ambiguous. The CDR3 sequence is 12 residues long. CDR1 is MNHEY and CDR2 is SVGEGT in the germline V gene. V lost 6 bases to trimming and J lost 5 bases, with 9 bases between them. CDR3 nucleotide sequence: TGTGCCAGCAGCTTACTGGGAGATACGCAGTATTTT. It codes for CASSLLGDTQYF.

V gene TRBV5-1 combines with J gene TRBJ1-2; 9 nucleotides agree with TRBD1. The CDR3 runs to 13 residues. The V and J ends lost 0 bases and 11 bases, in that order; junction bases with no gene match: 5. CDR1 SGHRS and CDR2 YFSETQ come from the germline V gene. CDR3 region: CASSLVGQGPYTF. CDR3 DNA sequence: TGCGCCAGCAGCTTGGTGGGACAGGGTCCTTACACCTTC.

Here the CDR3 reads CASSLGDRDGGYTF. DNA for the CDR3: TGCGCCAGCAGCTTGGGGGACAGGGATGGTGGCTACACCTTC. The V gene is TRBV5-1, the J gene TRBJ1-2, with TRBD1 matching 9 bases. V lost 0 bases to trimming and J lost 7 bases; unmatched junction nucleotides: 4. Germline lookup yields CDR1 SGHRS and CDR2 YFSETQ. CDR3 length: 14 residues.

This chain joins TRBV11-3 and TRBJ1-2; 8 nucleotides match TRBD1. Germline V gives CDR1 SGHNT, CDR2 YENEEA. V was clipped by 5 bases and J by 8 bases; unmatched bases: 7. The CDR3 contains 13 residues. The CDR3 loop reads CASSPFRGRGYTF. The DNA for the CDR3 is TGTGCCAGCAGCCCCTTCAGGGGGCGCGGCTACACCTTC. Variable domain in full (rest from reference TRBV11-3 and TRBJ1-2): EAGVVQSPRYKIIEKKQPVAFWCNPISGHNTLYWYLQNLGQGPELLIRYENEEAVDDSQLPKDRFSAERLKGVDSTLKIQPAELGDSAVYLCASSPFRGRGYTFGSGTRLTVV.

The chain couples TRBV5-4 to TRBJ2-7; D may be TRBD1 or TRBD2 (6 bases each). CDR1 is SGHNT and CDR2 is YYREEE in the germline V gene (reference sequence). Trimming removed 4 bases at V and 2 bases at J, with 19 bases between. CDR3 length equals 16 residues. The CDR3 loop reads CASSPPGAAGTYEQYF. CDR3 in DNA: TGTGCCAGCAGCCCCCCGGGGGCGGCAGGGACCTACGAGCAGTACTTC.